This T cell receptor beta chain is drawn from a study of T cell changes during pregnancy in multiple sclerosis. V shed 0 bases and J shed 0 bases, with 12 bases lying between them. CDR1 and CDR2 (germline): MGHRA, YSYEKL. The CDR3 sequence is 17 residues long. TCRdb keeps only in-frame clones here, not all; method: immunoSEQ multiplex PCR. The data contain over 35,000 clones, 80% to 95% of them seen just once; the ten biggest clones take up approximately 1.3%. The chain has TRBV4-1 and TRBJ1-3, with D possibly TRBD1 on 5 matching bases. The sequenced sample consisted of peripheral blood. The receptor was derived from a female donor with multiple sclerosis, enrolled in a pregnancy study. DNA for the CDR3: TGCGCCAGCAGCCAAGAAGGGGCAGGGCTCTCTGGAAACACCATATATTTT. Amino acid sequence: CASSQEGAGLSGNTIYF.